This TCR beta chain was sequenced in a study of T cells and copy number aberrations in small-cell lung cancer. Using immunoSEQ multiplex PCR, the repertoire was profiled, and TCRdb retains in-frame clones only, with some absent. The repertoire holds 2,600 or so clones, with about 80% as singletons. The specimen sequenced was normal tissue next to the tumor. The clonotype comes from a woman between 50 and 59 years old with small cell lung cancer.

CDR3 region: CAIKADYNSPLHF. In DNA form, the CDR3 reads TGTGCCATCAAGGCAGACTATAATTCACCCCTCCACTTT. This chain joins TRBV10-3 and TRBJ1-6, with D uncertain. The CDR3 extends over 13 amino acids. Germline CDR1 ENHRY, CDR2 SYGVKD. V lost 7 bases and J 3 bases, leaving 7 bases between the germline ends.